These 2 T cell receptor beta chains came from one sample sequenced in a study of T cell responses to AZD1222 COVID-19 vaccine (dated by TCRdb to the early 2020s). The library came from the immunoSEQ multiplex PCR assay. TCRdb retrieved this table from immuneACCESS and kept in-frame rearrangements only. Not all clones are present; in checked studies, unresolved V genes account for under half, and no reason is known for the remainder. The sample includes roughly 120,000 clones, with roughly 90% observed a single time. The ten largest clonotypes hold 4% to 5% of the sample. Per the publication, the time point label means: baseline before first vaccination. Sample: peripheral blood, taken on day 0 of AZD1222 vaccination. The receptors were sampled from an adult in good health.

The rearrangement links TRBV4-3 to TRBJ1-4; 7 nucleotides agree with TRBD1. The CDR3 has 13 residues. Looked up from germline, CDR1 is LGHNA and CDR2 is YSLEER. V shed 6 bases, J shed 12 bases, and the junction held 10 bases outside the gene matches. The chain's CDR3 is CASSQRQGTELFF. In DNA, the CDR3 is TGCGCCAGCAGTCAACGTCAGGGGACAGAACTGTTTTTT.

The chain combines TRBV6-2 or TRBV6-3 with TRBJ2-7; 12 positions agree with TRBD1. This CDR3 has 19 amino acids. V lost 2 bases, J lost 3 bases, and 14 bases stayed unmatched. Germline V gene data show CDR1 as MNHEY and CDR2 as SVGEGT. The CDR3 here is CASSYIPGTGGADRYEQYF. CDR3 DNA: TGTGCCAGCAGTTACATCCCTGGGACAGGGGGCGCAGACCGCTACGAGCAGTACTTC.